This entry lists 18 T cell receptor beta chains sequenced from one sample in a study of cytomegalovirus exposure and HLA in healthy donors. With 60 Vbeta and 13 Jbeta primers, the PCR was carried out. The repertoire was sequenced with immunoSEQ multiplex PCR; TCRdb's copy has only in-frame clones and lacks some. The profile shows more than 150,000 clones, roughly 84% of them singletons. The source material was PBMCs. The receptors here all came from a boy between 10 and 17 years old in good health and CMV-seronegative.

The chain has TRBV6-6 and TRBJ2-2; D is possibly TRBD2 (7 bases). Trimming removed 9 bases from V and 2 bases from J, with 16 bases in between. The germline CDR1 and CDR2 sequences are MNHNY and SVGAGI (reference sequence). The CDR3 runs to 15 residues. The CDR3 nucleotides read TGTGCCAGTACGGCGGGGGCACACAACACCGGGGAGCTGTTTTTT. Residues: CASTAGAHNTGELFF.

This chain uses TRBV6-6 with TRBJ1-1, with no clear D. The CDR3 contains 13 residues. The germline gives CDR1 MNHNY, CDR2 SVGAGI (reference sequence). V was clipped by 10 bases and J by 6 bases, with 18 bases between them. Written as DNA, the CDR3 is TGTGCCACCCGAGCGCATCAAATCGCTGAAGCTTTCTTT. Translation: CATRAHQIAEAFF.

This clone is a singleton in its sample. V is TRBV5-6 and J is TRBJ1-5, with D perhaps TRBD1 (5 bases). CDR1 is SGHDT, CDR2 YYEEEE, per germline. The CDR3 runs 15 residues. V lost 1 base to trimming and J lost 4 bases, with 12 bases between them. CDR3 residues: CASSLSRQSNQPQHF. The CDR3 DNA follows: TGTGCCAGCAGCTTGTCCCGACAGAGTAATCAGCCCCAGCATTTT.

This sequence joins TRBV28 and TRBJ1-1; tentative D call: TRBD1 (5 bases). Germline CDR1 and CDR2: MDHEN and SYDVKM. The CDR3 spans 14 residues. V was trimmed by 6 bases and J by 4 bases, leaving 15 bases between them. The CDR3 spells CASRSSGLLTEAFF. The DNA of the CDR3 is TGTGCCAGCAGATCATCGGGACTGCTCACTGAAGCTTTCTTT.

The chain couples TRBV2 to TRBJ1-3, with no clear D. CDR3 length: 14 amino acids. V lost 3 bases and J 4 bases, leaving 10 bases between the germline ends. Germline V gives CDR1 SNHLY, CDR2 FYNNEI. Here the CDR3 reads CASSEAVIGNTIYF. The CDR3 DNA sequence: TGTGCCAGCAGTGAGGCAGTTATAGGAAACACCATATATTTT.

The V and J genes are TRBV5-1 and TRBJ1-2; TRBD1 matches 9 bases. V lost 2 bases, J lost 8 bases, and 7 bases stayed unmatched. Germline loops: CDR1 SGHRS, CDR2 YFSETQ. CDR3 length: 14 residues. The CDR3 DNA is TGCGCCAGCAGCTTACAGGGGGCGCGGGGCGGCTACACCTTC. It is translated as CASSLQGARGGYTF. Complete variable domain (other parts from reference TRBV5-1 and TRBJ1-2): KAGVTQTPRYLIKTRGQQVTLSCSPISGHRSVSWYQQTPGQGLQFLFEYFSETQRNKGNFPGRFSGRQFSNSRSEMNVSTLELGDSALYLCASSLQGARGGYTFGSGTRLTVV.

This chain connects TRBV28 to TRBJ2-7, with 9 bases matching TRBD2. This CDR3 is built from 20 residues. Germline V gene sequence: CDR1 MDHEN, CDR2 SYDVKM. The junction had 19 bases not matched to a gene; V was cut back by 3 bases and J by 1 base. The DNA for the CDR3 is TGTGCCAGCAGTTTCCCCTTACCGTCTGCGGGAGGGCCGCTATCCTACGAGCAGTACTTC. Encoded protein: CASSFPLPSAGGPLSYEQYF.

The chain is built from TRBV23-1 and TRBJ1-1; D is uncertain. TRBV23-1 is labeled an ORF, and its function is uncertain. This CDR3 is built from 14 residues. V lost 3 bases and J lost 7, with 15 bases in between. The CDR3 DNA reads TGCGCCAGCAGTCAGAGGGCTAAGACCGATGAAGCTTTCTTT. Its translation: CASSQRAKTDEAFF.

The chain employs TRBV5-6 and TRBJ2-1, with TRBD1 matching over 9 bases. CDR1 and CDR2 (germline): SGHDT, YYEEEE. This CDR3 contains 14 residues. V lost 4 bases to trimming and J lost 9 bases; unmatched junction nucleotides: 8. CDR3 protein: CASSVRQGDAEQFF. The CDR3 DNA sequence: TGTGCCAGCAGCGTTAGACAGGGGGACGCTGAGCAGTTCTTC.

The chain uses TRBV27 and TRBJ2-2; the match to TRBD2 covers 7 bases. Per the germline V gene, CDR1 is MNHEY and CDR2 is SMNVEV (reference sequence). The CDR3 is 15 amino acids. The V and J ends lost 4 bases and 4 bases, in that order; junction bases with no gene match: 6. The CDR3 protein is CASSSSGRLTGELFF. As DNA, the CDR3 is TGTGCCAGCAGTTCGTCCGGGAGGCTCACCGGGGAGCTGTTTTTT.

The V gene is TRBV10-2, the J gene TRBJ1-1, with 10 nucleotides matching TRBD1. Per the germline V gene, CDR1 is WSHSY and CDR2 is SAAADI. The CDR3 extends over 18 amino acids. V lost 6 bases to trimming and J lost 5 bases; unmatched junction nucleotides: 18. CDR3 in amino acids: CASSRTGTGDIVGTEAFF. The CDR3 nucleotides are TGCGCCAGCAGCAGAACCGGGACAGGGGATATTGTTGGAACTGAAGCTTTCTTT.

This clone was seen a single time. CDR3 in amino acids: CASSTPKAGGTGANVLTF. In nucleotides, the CDR3 is TGTGCCAGCAGCACCCCGAAGGCAGGGGGGACTGGGGCCAACGTCCTGACTTTC. V is TRBV7-9 and J is TRBJ2-6, with D perhaps TRBD1 (7 bases). Germline V gene lookup returns CDR1 SEHNR and CDR2 FQNEAQ (reference sequence). This CDR3 region has 18 residues. The V gene lost 5 bases and the J gene lost 2 bases, with 19 bases spanning the gap.

This clone was seen repeatedly, ten times or more. The CDR3 nucleotides are TGTGCCAGCAGATCCGCTCAAGCGGGAGTATACGAGCAGTACTTC. Translation gives CASRSAQAGVYEQYF. The chain combines TRBV6-1 with TRBJ2-7; 8 bases agree with TRBD2. V shed 6 bases, J shed 4 bases, and the junction held 11 bases outside the gene matches. This CDR3 region has 15 residues. The germline gives CDR1 MNHNS, CDR2 SASEGT.

This chain links TRBV30 with TRBJ1-5; D gene unclear. V was shortened by 0 bases and J by 5 bases, with 11 bases between the two germline ends. Germline V gene data show CDR1 as GTSNPN and CDR2 as SVGIG (reference sequence). CDR3 length: 14 residues. The CDR3 loop reads CAWSVGLGDQPQHF. The DNA for the CDR3 is TGTGCCTGGAGTGTAGGACTCGGGGATCAGCCCCAGCATTTT.

CDR3 coding DNA: TGTGCCAGCAGCTTGGCGGGGAGGGAGCAGTACTTC. Amino acid sequence: CASSLAGREQYF. V is TRBV5-6 and J is TRBJ2-7, with a possible D match to TRBD2 (6 bases). CDR3 length equals 12 residues. The germline CDR1 and CDR2 sequences are SGHDT and YYEEEE. V lost 0 bases and J 7 bases, leaving 8 bases between the germline ends.

The V gene is TRBV11-2, the J gene TRBJ2-7; 11 bases are shared with TRBD2. Germline V CDR1 and CDR2: SGHAT, FQNNGV. Unmatched junction bases numbered 12, after V lost 2 bases and J lost 3 bases. The CDR3 totals 18 residues. The CDR3 DNA reads TGTGCCAGCAGCTTATATAGGGGTAGCGGGAGGGCCTTCTACGAGCAGTACTTC. As protein: CASSLYRGSGRAFYEQYF.

The chain carries TRBV7-2 and TRBJ2-1, with 8 bases identical to TRBD2. This CDR3 is 15 amino acids long. Germline CDR1 SGHTA, CDR2 FQGNSA. The V gene end was trimmed by 1 base and the J gene end by 4 bases; junction bases not matched to a gene: 3. CDR3 coding DNA: TGTGCCAGCAGCTTAGACGGGGGGGTTTACAATGAGCAGTTCTTC. This encodes CASSLDGGVYNEQFF. Together with reference TRBV7-2 and TRBJ2-1, the CDR3 gives the full variable domain: GAGVSQSPSNKVTEKGKDVELRCDPISGHTALYWYRQSLGQGLEFLIYFQGNSAPDKSGLPSDRFSAERTGGSVSTLTIQRTQQEDSAVYLCASSLDGGVYNEQFFGPGTRLTVL.

This rearrangement joins TRBV14 to TRBJ2-7, with TRBD2 matching over 8 bases. Trimming removed 2 bases from V and 4 bases from J; junction bases left unmatched: 10. Germline CDR1 is SGHDN and CDR2 is FVKESK. There are 16 residues in the CDR3. This CDR3 is CASSQRTSGGAYEQYF. The CDR3 DNA sequence: TGTGCCAGCAGCCAACGCACTAGCGGTGGGGCTTACGAGCAGTACTTC. The full variable domain, with the rest looked up from reference TRBV14 and TRBJ2-7, is EAGVTQFPSHSVIEKGQTVTLRCDPISGHDNLYWYRRVMGKEIKFLLHFVKESKQDESGMPNNRFLAERTGGTYSTLKVQPAELEDSGVYFCASSQRTSGGAYEQYFGPGTRLTVT.